The clone carrying this T cell receptor beta chain appeared a single time. The antigen is undetermined. Per the authors' pipeline: What underpinned the distant-metastasis classifier for papillary thyroid cancer was the set of CDR3 differences across clinicopathological groups. TCRdb re-called clones from the PCR reads using MiXCR. The V and J calls were determined by TCRdb, not by the authors. The sample has roughly 28,000 clones; around a quarter are singletons. The data are from a study of metastatic and nonmetastatic thyroid tumors. Turning to the study itself: It was across blood and tumor or nodule tissue from malignant and benign thyroid patients that repertoires were compared.

Study-level points and caveats: It was reported that TCR beta diversity was significantly higher in malignant thyroid tumors than benign nodules, in blood and tumor.

There were no patients who had received any treatment before thyroid surgery. After removal of 2 bases from V and 7 bases from J, the junction contained 5 bases not matched to a gene. The CDR3 loop spans 14 amino acids. Looked up from germline, CDR1 is SGHRS and CDR2 is YFSETQ. Specimen: blood. The rearrangement links TRBV5-1 to TRBJ2-1; 8 bases are shared with TRBD1. The source is a female donor with papillary thyroid cancer or a benign thyroid nodule (not recorded which). Some clones in this sample may be carry-over from other donors' samples. In nucleotides, the CDR3 is TGCGCCAGCAGCTTTGGGACAGGAGGGAATGAGCAGTTCTTC. Encoded protein: CASSFGTGGNEQFF. Supplemented by reference TRBV5-1 and TRBJ2-1, the full variable domain reads KAGVTQTPRYLIKTRGQQVTLSCSPISGHRSVSWYQQTPGQGLQFLFEYFSETQRNKGNFPGRFSGRQFSNSRSEMNVSTLELGDSALYLCASSFGTGGNEQFFGPGTRLTVL.